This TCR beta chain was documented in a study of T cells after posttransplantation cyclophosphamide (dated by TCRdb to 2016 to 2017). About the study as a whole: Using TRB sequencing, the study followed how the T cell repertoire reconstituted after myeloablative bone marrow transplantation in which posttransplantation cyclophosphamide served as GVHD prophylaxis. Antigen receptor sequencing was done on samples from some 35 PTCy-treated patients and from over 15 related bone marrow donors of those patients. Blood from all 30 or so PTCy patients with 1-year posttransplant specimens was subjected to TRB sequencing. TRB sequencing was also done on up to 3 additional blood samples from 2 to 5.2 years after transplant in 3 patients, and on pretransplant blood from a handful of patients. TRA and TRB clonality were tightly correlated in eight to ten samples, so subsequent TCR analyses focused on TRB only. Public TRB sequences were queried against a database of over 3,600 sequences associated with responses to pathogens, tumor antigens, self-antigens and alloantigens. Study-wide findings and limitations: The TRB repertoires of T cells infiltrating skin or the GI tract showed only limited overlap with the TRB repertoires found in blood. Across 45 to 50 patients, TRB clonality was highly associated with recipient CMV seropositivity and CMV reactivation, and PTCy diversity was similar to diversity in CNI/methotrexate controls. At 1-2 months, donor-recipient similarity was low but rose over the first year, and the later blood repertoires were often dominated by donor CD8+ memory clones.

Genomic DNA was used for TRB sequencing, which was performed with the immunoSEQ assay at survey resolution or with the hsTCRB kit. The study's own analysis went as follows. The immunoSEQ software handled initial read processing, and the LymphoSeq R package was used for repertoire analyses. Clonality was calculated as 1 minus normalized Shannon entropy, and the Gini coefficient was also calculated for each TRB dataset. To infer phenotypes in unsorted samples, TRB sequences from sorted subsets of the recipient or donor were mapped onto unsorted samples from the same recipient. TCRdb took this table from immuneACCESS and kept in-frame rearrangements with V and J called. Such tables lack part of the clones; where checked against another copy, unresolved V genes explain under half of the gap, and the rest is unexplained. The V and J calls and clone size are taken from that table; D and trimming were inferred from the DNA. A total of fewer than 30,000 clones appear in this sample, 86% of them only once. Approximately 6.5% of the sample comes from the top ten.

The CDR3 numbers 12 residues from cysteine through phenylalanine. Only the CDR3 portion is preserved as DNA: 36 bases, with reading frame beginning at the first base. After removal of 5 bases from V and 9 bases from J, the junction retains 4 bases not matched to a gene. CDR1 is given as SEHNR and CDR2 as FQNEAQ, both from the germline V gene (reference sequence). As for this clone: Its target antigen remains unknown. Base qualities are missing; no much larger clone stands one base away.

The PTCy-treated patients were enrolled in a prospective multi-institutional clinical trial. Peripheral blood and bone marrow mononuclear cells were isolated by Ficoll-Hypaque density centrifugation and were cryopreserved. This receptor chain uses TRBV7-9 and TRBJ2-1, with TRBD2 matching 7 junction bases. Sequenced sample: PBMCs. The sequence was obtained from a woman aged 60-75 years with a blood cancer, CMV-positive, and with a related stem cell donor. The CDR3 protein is CASSTPSGEQFF. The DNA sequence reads TGTGCCAGCAGCACTCCTAGCGGTGAGCAGTTCTTC.